These 26 T cell receptor beta chains came from one sample sequenced in a study of blood T cell repertoires in COVID-19. Produced via immunoSEQ multiplex PCR; TCRdb's table is partial and in-frame only. Among roughly 190,000 clones listed, roughly three quarters were seen once. The sample comprised PBMCs or T cells enriched from blood (not recorded which). These receptors were collected from a woman aged 45-65 years with acute COVID-19.

The rearrangement uses TRBV29-1 and TRBJ1-1; unclear D gene. CDR3 length equals 13 residues. Germline loops: CDR1 SQVTM, CDR2 ANQGSEA. Trimming stripped 5 bases from V and 6 bases from J, with 16 bases between. In DNA, the CDR3 is TGCAGCGTTTGGGAGACAAGTCACTCTGAAGCTTTCTTT. Encoded protein: CSVWETSHSEAFF.

V is TRBV5-1 and J is TRBJ1-3, with D maybe TRBD1 (6 bases). Between the trimmed V and J ends, which lost 0 bases and 4 bases, there was a span of 11 bases. This CDR3 region has 15 residues. The germline V gene has CDR1 SGHRS and CDR2 YFSETQ. The CDR3 here is CASSLGQALGNTIYF. Here the CDR3 DNA reads TGCGCCAGCAGCTTGGGACAGGCGTTAGGAAACACCATATATTTT.

V gene TRBV28 combines with J gene TRBJ2-1; 9 nucleotides match TRBD1. Germline V gene sequence: CDR1 MDHEN, CDR2 SYDVKM. With 5 bases clipped from V and 5 bases from J, the junction kept 10 bases outside the gene matches. The CDR3 is 16 amino acids. The CDR3 here is CASSGSGTGKNNEQFF. The DNA for the CDR3 is TGTGCCAGCAGTGGATCCGGGACAGGGAAGAACAATGAGCAGTTCTTC.

The CDR3 here is CASSLRTGSNQPQHF. CDR3 DNA: TGTGCCAGCAGCTTACGGACAGGGAGCAATCAGCCCCAGCATTTT. This chain uses TRBV7-6 with TRBJ1-5; 8 bases are a match to TRBD1. Germline-derived CDR1 and CDR2 are SGHVS and FNYEAQ. Trimming removed 2 bases from V and 1 base from J; junction bases left unmatched: 1. The CDR3 loop spans 15 amino acids.

CDR3 bases: TGTGCCAGTAGCAAGGGACAGGAGACTTTCTGGAACACTGAAGCTTTCTTT. Protein: CASSKGQETFWNTEAFF. The chain has TRBV19 and TRBJ1-1; 8 nucleotides line up with TRBD1. The CDR3 sequence is 17 residues long. Germline trimming cut 6 bases from V and 1 base from J; bases unmatched to any gene: 13. Germline V CDR1 and CDR2: LNHDA, SQIVND (reference sequence). Combining the CDR3 with reference TRBV19 and TRBJ1-1 gives the whole variable domain DGGITQSPKYLFRKEGQNVTLSCEQNLNHDAMYWYRQDPGQGLRLIYYSQIVNDFQKGDIAEGYSVSREKKESFPLTVTSAQKNPTAFYLCASSKGQETFWNTEAFFGQGTRLTVV.

The V call is TRBV11-3, the J call TRBJ2-3; a weak D match, TRBD1 (5 bases). The CDR3 has 12 amino acids. Germline CDR1 and CDR2: SGHNT and YENEEA. V was trimmed by 3 bases and J by 7 bases, leaving 8 bases between them. CDR3 sequence: CASSFRDNTQYF. For the CDR3, the DNA is TGTGCCAGCAGCTTCAGGGATAATACGCAGTATTTT.

The gene calls are TRBV5-4 and TRBJ2-3; D perhaps matches TRBD1 (6 bases). The germline CDR1 and CDR2 sequences are SGHNT and YYREEE (reference sequence). V dropped 6 bases and J dropped 6 bases, with 26 bases sitting between them. The CDR3 is 17 residues long. CDR3: CASIHVGQGISADTQYF. Written as DNA, the CDR3 is TGTGCCAGCATCCATGTGGGGCAGGGGATCTCTGCGGATACGCAGTATTTT. Looking up the rest from reference TRBV5-4 and TRBJ2-3 gives the full variable domain: ETGVTQSPTHLIKTRGQQVTLRCSSQSGHNTVSWYQQALGQGPQFIFQYYREEENGRGNFPPRFSGLQFPNYSSELNVNALELDDSALYLCASIHVGQGISADTQYFGPGTRLTVL.

The chain has TRBV12-3 or TRBV12-4 and TRBJ1-2; no firm D call. The CDR3 extends over 13 amino acids. The V end lost 2 bases, the J end lost 1 base, and 5 bases lay between the germline ends. The CDR3: CASSLSFNYGYTF. The CDR3 DNA reads TGTGCCAGCAGTTTATCTTTTAACTATGGCTACACCTTC.

This sequence joins TRBV5-1 and TRBJ1-6, with D possibly being TRBD1 (5 bases). The germline V gene has CDR1 SGHRS and CDR2 YFSETQ. Trimming shortened V by 0 bases and J by 7 bases, and 17 bases separated the two germline ends. The CDR3 spans 17 residues. DNA of the CDR3: TGCGCCAGCAGCTTGGGGGAACAGGTCACCGTCAATTCACCCCTCCACTTT. As protein: CASSLGEQVTVNSPLHF. Using reference TRBV5-1 and TRBJ1-6 for the parts outside the CDR3, the full variable domain is KAGVTQTPRYLIKTRGQQVTLSCSPISGHRSVSWYQQTPGQGLQFLFEYFSETQRNKGNFPGRFSGRQFSNSRSEMNVSTLELGDSALYLCASSLGEQVTVNSPLHFGNGTRLTVT.

This clone appeared once. The V call is TRBV19, the J call TRBJ2-3, with D maybe TRBD2 (5 bases). Trimming pared 7 bases from V and 6 bases from J, leaving 20 bases between. The CDR3 has 15 amino acids. CDR1 and CDR2 from the germline V gene are LNHDA and SQIVND (reference sequence). This CDR3 is CASNPLGEGEDTQYF. As DNA, the CDR3 is TGTGCCAGTAATCCCCTAGGCGAGGGTGAGGATACGCAGTATTTT.

The J gene is TRBJ2-1, the V gene TRBV2; D may be TRBD2 (6 bases). V was clipped by 7 bases and J by 6 bases, with 19 bases between them. The germline V gene has CDR1 SNHLY and CDR2 FYNNEI. The CDR3 spans 15 residues. The CDR3 bases are TGTGCCAGCATCGGGGAAACGGGGGTATCCAATGAGCAGTTCTTC. The encoded protein is CASIGETGVSNEQFF.

This clone has a single count. The J gene is TRBJ1-1, the V gene TRBV20-1, with D uncertain. CDR3 length: 11 amino acids. Germline CDR1 DFQATT, CDR2 SNEGSKA (reference sequence). The V end lost 6 bases, the J end lost 4 bases, and 9 bases lay between the germline ends. The DNA of the CDR3 is TGCAGTGCCGTCCCAGGCACTGAAGCTTTCTTT. Translating gives CSAVPGTEAFF.

V and J are TRBV3-1 (or the pseudogene TRBV3-2) and TRBJ1-5; TRBD1 matches at 9 bases. Germline values: CDR1 LGHDT, CDR2 YNNKEL (reference sequence). CDR3 size: 14 residues. With 5 bases clipped from V and 1 base from J, the junction kept 0 bases outside the gene matches. CDR3 in amino acids: CASSGTGSNQPQHF. CDR3 bases: TGTGCCAGCAGCGGGACAGGGAGCAATCAGCCCCAGCATTTT.

The chain combines TRBV27 with TRBJ2-2; 8 nucleotides line up with TRBD1. With 5 bases clipped from V and 7 bases from J, the junction kept 9 bases outside the gene matches. The CDR3 loop spans 15 amino acids. Germline V lookup: CDR1 MNHEY, CDR2 SMNVEV (reference sequence). The CDR3 nucleotides are TGTGCCAGCAGTAAACTCCAGGGGGCGTTCGGGGAGCTGTTTTTT. Its translation is CASSKLQGAFGELFF.

The rearrangement joins TRBV27 to TRBJ2-2; 8 bases fit TRBD1. The CDR3 consists of 16 residues. V shed 2 bases, J shed 4 bases, and the junction held 6 bases outside the gene matches. Germline V gives CDR1 MNHEY, CDR2 SMNVEV (reference sequence). Here the CDR3 reads CASSLGQGARTGELFF. In nucleotides, the CDR3 is TGTGCCAGCAGTTTAGGGCAGGGGGCGCGCACCGGGGAGCTGTTTTTT.

This chain uses TRBV3-1 (or the pseudogene TRBV3-2) with TRBJ2-1; D call uncertain. Trimming cost V 2 bases and J 5 bases, with 7 bases left between them. Germline-derived CDR1 and CDR2 are LGHDT and YNNKEL (reference sequence). There are 13 residues in the CDR3. CDR3 sequence (DNA): TGTGCCAGCAGCCAATTAGTCCACAATGAGCAGTTCTTC. Encoded protein: CASSQLVHNEQFF.

The chain links TRBV5-1 to TRBJ1-1; maybe TRBD1 (5 bases). The CDR3 has 13 residues. The germline gives CDR1 SGHRS, CDR2 YFSETQ. Trimming cost V 3 bases and J 2 bases, with 8 bases left between them. CDR3: CASSSQVNTEAFF. CDR3 in DNA: TGCGCCAGCAGCTCACAGGTAAACACTGAAGCTTTCTTT. Complete variable domain (other parts from reference TRBV5-1 and TRBJ1-1): KAGVTQTPRYLIKTRGQQVTLSCSPISGHRSVSWYQQTPGQGLQFLFEYFSETQRNKGNFPGRFSGRQFSNSRSEMNVSTLELGDSALYLCASSSQVNTEAFFGQGTRLTVV.

The chain combines TRBV5-1 with TRBJ1-1, with D possibly TRBD1 on 6 matching bases. The germline CDR1 and CDR2 sequences are SGHRS and YFSETQ. The CDR3 extends over 17 amino acids. V dropped 4 bases and J dropped 0 bases, with 19 bases sitting between them. The CDR3 sequence: CASSPTGHRQMNTEAFF. The CDR3 DNA sequence: TGCGCCAGCAGCCCAACGGGACACCGACAGATGAACACTGAAGCTTTCTTT.

The chain has TRBV28 and TRBJ1-1; D perhaps matches TRBD1 (5 bases). Germline CDR1 is MDHEN and CDR2 is SYDVKM. The CDR3 is 13 amino acids. The V end was cut by 5 bases, the J end by 3 bases, with 10 bases between. The CDR3, as DNA: TGTGCCAGCAGTGCAGGGATGTACACTGAAGCTTTCTTT. The encoded protein is CASSAGMYTEAFF.

The chain employs TRBV9 and TRBJ2-2; D is ambiguous. This CDR3 contains 12 residues. Germline V CDR1 and CDR2: SGDLS, YYNGEE. Trimming took off 3 bases at V and 3 bases at J, with 3 bases between the two ends. In nucleotides, the CDR3 is TGTGCCAGCAGCGAGCACACCGGGGAGCTGTTTTTT. Amino acids: CASSEHTGELFF.

The chain's CDR3 is CAISESLGGEGSYEQYV. Written as DNA, the CDR3 is TGTGCCATCAGTGAGTCGTTGGGGGGGGAGGGCTCCTACGAGCAGTACGTC. The chain uses TRBV10-3 and TRBJ2-7; 7 bases agree with TRBD2. Per germline, CDR1 ENHRY and CDR2 SYGVKD. Germline trimming cut 0 bases from V and 0 bases from J; bases unmatched to any gene: 8. The CDR3 totals 17 residues.

The gene calls are TRBV12-3 or TRBV12-4 and TRBJ2-5; possible D gene TRBD1, 5 bases. There are 11 residues in the CDR3. Between the trimmed V and J ends, which lost 2 bases and 8 bases, there was a span of 6 bases. CDR3 protein: CASSLQGTQYF. The CDR3 DNA reads TGTGCCAGCAGTTTACAGGGAACCCAGTACTTC.

The V call is TRBV28, the J call TRBJ1-4; 9 bases are shared with TRBD1. With 3 bases clipped from V and 6 bases from J, the junction kept 8 bases outside the gene matches. CDR1 is MDHEN and CDR2 is SYDVKM in the germline V gene. The CDR3 sequence is 16 residues long. CDR3 loop: CASSFPNRGRDEKLFF. CDR3 coding DNA: TGTGCCAGCAGTTTTCCAAACAGGGGGCGTGATGAAAAACTGTTTTTT. The variable domain in full, with the rest retrieved from reference TRBV28 and TRBJ1-4, is DVKVTQSSRYLVKRTGEKVFLECVQDMDHENMFWYRQDPGLGLRLIYFSYDVKMKEKGDIPEGYSVSREKKERFSLILESASTNQTSMYLCASSFPNRGRDEKLFFGSGTQLSVL.

This clone was seen only a few times. The rearrangement uses TRBV11-2 and TRBJ1-5; the D is unclear. The CDR3 contains 14 residues. CDR1 SGHAT and CDR2 FQNNGV come from the germline V gene. V was pared by 5 bases and J by 5 bases, with 13 bases between. CDR3 bases: TGTGCCAGCAGCAATGGCGGTTTGTATCAGCCCCAGCATTTT. Protein sequence: CASSNGGLYQPQHF.

The gene calls are TRBV19 and TRBJ1-1; D is possibly TRBD1 (5 bases). V lost 3 bases, J lost 1 base, and 21 bases lay in between. This CDR3 spans 18 amino acids. In germline, CDR1 is LNHDA, CDR2 SQIVND (reference sequence). CDR3 in amino acids: CASSIGRAPGGGNTEAFF. The DNA for the CDR3 is TGTGCCAGTAGTATTGGCCGTGCCCCCGGCGGGGGGAACACTGAAGCTTTCTTT.

This sequence joins TRBV7-2 and TRBJ1-3, with TRBD1 as a possible D gene (5 bases). Germline V gives CDR1 SGHTA, CDR2 FQGNSA. The V gene lost 5 bases and the J gene lost 4 bases, with 12 bases spanning the gap. There are 14 residues in the CDR3. CDR3 in amino acids: CASSPGTMGNTIYF. The DNA of the CDR3 is TGTGCCAGCAGCCCCGGGACTATGGGAAACACCATATATTTT.